This T cell receptor (beta chain) was identified in a study of blood T cell repertoires in COVID-19. Study in general: Spain, Italy and the United States supplied samples that represented acute and convalescent COVID-19. The cDNA or gDNA used as material had been derived from T cells, B-cell-depleted T cells, or PBMCs.

This CDR3 is 15 amino acids long. Trimming removed 6 bases from V and 7 bases from J; junction bases left unmatched: 9. Per germline, CDR1 MNHEY and CDR2 SVGEGT. The repertoire was sequenced with immunoSEQ multiplex PCR; TCRdb's copy has only in-frame clones and lacks some. The sample has over 60,000 clones; approximately 77% are singletons. The receptor was derived from a human donor in a cohort sampled during active COVID-19. The rearrangement uses TRBV6-2 or TRBV6-3 and TRBJ1-5; 10 bases are a match to TRBD1. Sequencing input: peripheral blood. The CDR3 region has the DNA TGTGCCAGCAGCACTGACAGGGGGCGCGGACAGCCCCAGCATTTT. The encoded protein is CASSTDRGRGQPQHF.